This T cell receptor beta chain was found in a study of T cell responses to AZD1222 COVID-19 vaccine. The repertoire was sequenced with immunoSEQ multiplex PCR; TCRdb's copy has only in-frame clones and lacks some. Found here are roughly 120,000 clones, around nine tenths of them singletons; the top ten hold approximately 15%. The source was peripheral blood, collected on day 0 of AZD1222 vaccination. The sequence was collected from an adult in good health.

CDR3: CASSIDARTGKTQYF. In DNA, the CDR3 is TGTGCCAGTAGTATAGATGCCAGGACAGGGAAGACCCAGTACTTC. The chain employs TRBV19 and TRBJ2-5, with 8 bases that match TRBD1. V shed 0 bases and J 6 bases; nucleotides not matched to a gene: 6. This CDR3 comprises 15 residues. Germline CDR1 LNHDA, CDR2 SQIVND (reference sequence).